The 18 T cell receptor beta chains below were found in one sample sequenced in a study of CD8+CD57+ T cells in acquired aplastic anemia. According to the study, genomic DNA was the template for TCR beta VDJ and CDR3 profiling. TCRdb independently ran MiXCR on the reads; one entry per CDR3 protein. The repertoire holds about 58,000 distinct CDR3 sequences, with approximately 50% as singletons. For sequencing, patients were chosen who had shown expansion of CD8+CD57+ cells by flow cytometry. Source material: sorted CD4+, CD8+, or CD8+CD57+ T cells (not recorded which) from PBMCs. These receptors came from a human donor with aplastic anemia.

This clonotype is termed medium-sized. The V call is TRBV7-9, the J call TRBJ1-2; D may be TRBD1 (6 bases). Looked up from germline, CDR1 is SEHNR and CDR2 is FQNEAQ (reference sequence). There are 13 residues in the CDR3. V shed 5 bases and J shed 4 bases, with 11 bases lying between them. Here the CDR3 reads CASSPGVGYGYTF. CDR3 coding DNA: TGTGCCAGCAGCCCAGGGGTCGGCTATGGCTACACCTTC.

The chain is built from TRBV20-1 and TRBJ2-2, with D possibly being TRBD1 (6 bases). This CDR3 comprises 16 residues. V dropped 0 bases and J dropped 2 bases, with 13 bases sitting between them. Germline CDR1 DFQATT, CDR2 SNEGSKA (reference sequence). The CDR3 reads CSARDPGVENTGELFF. DNA of the CDR3: TGCAGTGCTAGAGACCCAGGGGTGGAAAACACCGGGGAGCTGTTTTTT.

The chain is built from TRBV7-3 and TRBJ2-2; D remains unclear. The V end was cut by 5 bases, the J end by 6 bases, with 7 bases between. The CDR3 has 12 residues. Germline lookup yields CDR1 SGHTA and CDR2 FQGTGA. The CDR3 protein is CASSLLSGELFF. The CDR3 DNA sequence: TGTGCCAGCAGCCTCCTCTCCGGGGAGCTGTTTTTT.

Ten or more counts support this clonotype. The chain employs TRBV5-1 and TRBJ1-3, with a tentative D call TRBD1 (6 bases). Germline-derived CDR1 and CDR2 are SGHRS and YFSETQ. CDR3 length: 17 amino acids. V was pared by 3 bases and J by 3 bases, with 19 bases between. Here the CDR3 reads CASSSETRTVGGNTIYF. The CDR3 DNA is TGCGCCAGCAGCTCCGAAACCCGGACAGTAGGTGGAAACACCATATATTTT.

V gene TRBV25-1 combines with J gene TRBJ1-2, with D maybe TRBD1 (6 bases). The CDR3 has 13 residues. The ends were cut back, 6 bases at V and 4 bases at J, with 12 bases in the middle. In germline, CDR1 is MGHDK, CDR2 SYGVNS. The CDR3 region is CASRDSRPYGYTF. The CDR3 DNA reads TGTGCCAGCAGGGACAGCCGACCCTATGGCTACACCTTC.

The CDR3 region has the DNA TGTGCCAGCAGCCAGGAAATGAACTATGGCTACACCTTC. Its protein product is CASSQEMNYGYTF. The chain carries TRBV7-9 and TRBJ1-2; D call uncertain. The ends were cut back, 5 bases at V and 2 bases at J, with 9 bases in the middle. There are 13 residues in the CDR3. The germline V gene encodes CDR1 SEHNR and CDR2 FQNEAQ (reference sequence).

This clonotype appeared many times. V and J are TRBV6-1 and TRBJ1-1, with D hard to call. Germline loops: CDR1 MNHNS, CDR2 SASEGT. The CDR3 is 12 amino acids. Trimming took off 7 bases at V and 5 bases at J, with 11 bases between the two ends. CDR3 residues: CASTPQRTEAFF. The CDR3 nucleotides read TGTGCCAGCACCCCCCAAAGGACTGAAGCTTTCTTT.

The genes are TRBV2 and TRBJ2-7; unclear D gene. Germline lookup yields CDR1 SNHLY and CDR2 FYNNEI. Trimming cost V 6 bases and J 6 bases, with 15 bases left between them. There are 13 residues in the CDR3. CDR3 sequence: CASSVGPRTEQYF. CDR3 DNA: TGTGCCAGCAGCGTGGGCCCTAGGACCGAGCAGTACTTC.

The chain couples TRBV4-2 to TRBJ2-2; D might be TRBD1 or TRBD2, each matching 6 bases. Germline lookup yields CDR1 LGHNA and CDR2 YNFKEQ. The germline V and J ends were trimmed by 0 bases and 7 bases, with 12 bases remaining between them. CDR3 length: 15 amino acids. The CDR3 here is CASSQEPKGGGELFF. The CDR3 region has the DNA TGTGCCAGCAGCCAAGAACCGAAGGGGGGCGGGGAGCTGTTTTTT.

The chain carries TRBV19 and TRBJ2-7; D is tentatively TRBD1 or TRBD2 (5 bases each). Trimming pared 3 bases from V and 4 bases from J, leaving 16 bases between. Germline CDR1 is LNHDA and CDR2 is SQIVND (reference sequence). This CDR3 region has 15 residues. CDR3 region: CASSMGGTAEYEQYF. Written as DNA, the CDR3 is TGTGCCAGTAGTATGGGTGGGACGGCCGAATACGAGCAGTACTTC.

The chain employs TRBV19 and TRBJ2-7; D is unresolved. The CDR3 spans 13 residues. V was trimmed by 0 bases and J by 0 bases, leaving 3 bases between them. In germline, CDR1 is LNHDA, CDR2 SQIVND (reference sequence). The CDR3 coding sequence is TGTGCCAGTAGTATAGAGGGCTCCTACGAGCAGTACTTC. Its protein product is CASSIEGSYEQYF.

This clonotype was counted between two and nine times. The gene calls are TRBV7-6 and TRBJ1-1; no clear D gene. The V gene lost 1 base and the J gene lost 3 bases, with 6 bases spanning the gap. The CDR3 has 13 amino acids. Germline CDR1 reads SGHVS; CDR2 reads FNYEAQ. The CDR3, as DNA: TGTGCCAGCAGCTTAGGTCTGGACACTGAAGCTTTCTTT. Amino acid sequence: CASSLGLDTEAFF.

The chain has TRBV11-1 and TRBJ2-3; possible D gene TRBD2, 6 bases. The V gene lost 1 base and the J gene lost 3 bases, with 23 bases spanning the gap. This CDR3 spans 19 amino acids. Germline assignment: CDR1 SGHAT and CDR2 FQDESV (reference sequence). The CDR3 bases are TGTGCCAGCAGCTTAGTAAACGGGCGTGGCGGACTATCAACAGATACGCAGTATTTT. Its translation is CASSLVNGRGGLSTDTQYF.

This clonotype was counted many times. This chain uses TRBV11-3 with TRBJ1-3; no reliable D call. Trimming took off 5 bases at V and 3 bases at J, with 11 bases between the two ends. Germline CDR1 is SGHNT and CDR2 is YENEEA. The CDR3 has 14 amino acids. Here the CDR3 reads CASSLSGDGNTIYF. In nucleotides, the CDR3 is TGTGCCAGCAGCCTTTCTGGGGATGGAAACACCATATATTTT.

This clonotype showed up many times. The V call is TRBV12-3 or TRBV12-4, the J call TRBJ1-1; TRBD1 is a possible D gene (6 bases). V was trimmed by 9 bases and J by 7 bases, leaving 15 bases between them. The CDR3 runs to 12 residues. CDR3 protein: CASLSAGDEAFF. The CDR3 bases are TGTGCCAGTCTCTCCGCAGGGGATGAAGCTTTCTTT.

The V gene is TRBV20-1, the J gene TRBJ1-2; no firm D call. CDR3 length: 15 amino acids. The V and J ends lost 3 bases and 4 bases respectively, with 18 bases between them. The germline V gene has CDR1 DFQATT and CDR2 SNEGSKA (reference sequence). DNA of the CDR3: TGCAGTGCTAGTCCTCACGGTGGGGAAATCTATGGCTACACCTTC. Encoded protein: CSASPHGGEIYGYTF.

With respect to this clonotype: A junction boundary mismatches the germline segment, possibly from a read error. The V call is TRBV15, the J call TRBJ1-2; D not certain. The CDR3 is 12 amino acids. The germline V gene has CDR1 LNHNV and CDR2 YYDKDF (reference sequence). This CDR3 reads CATSSPTAGCTF. In nucleotides, the CDR3 is TGTGCCACCAGCAGCCCCACGGCTGGCTGCACCTTC.

Comments on this clonotype: One junction end does not reproduce the germline sequence, and a read error may be involved. The rearrangement joins TRBV7-7 to TRBJ2-5, with 9 bases lining up with TRBD1. This CDR3 is built from 18 residues. Germline-derived CDR1 and CDR2 are SSHAT and FNYEAQ (reference sequence). The DNA for the CDR3 is TGTGCTAGCAGCCGCGGGACAGGGAGTGAGGGACCTGCGGGGACCCAGTACTTC. It yields the protein CASSRGTGSEGPAGTQYF.